These 7 T cell receptor beta chains share one sample of origin, sequenced in a study of T cells in Graves' hyperthyroidism and ophthalmopathy. The investigators amplified TCR beta CDR3 regions from RNA transcripts. HTBI primers were used for first-round RT-PCR of the TCR CDR3. MiXCR, run by TCRdb on the multiplex PCR reads, gives a single entry per CDR3 protein. The data show 450,000 to 650,000 distinct CDR3 sequences, with under 20% seen just once and 15% to 20% held by the top ten. Sequencing used blood. Source of these receptors: a young woman with Graves' ophthalmopathy.

This clonotype appeared many times. V usage is TRBV12-3 or TRBV12-4 and J usage is TRBJ1-2; possible D gene TRBD1, 6 bases. The CDR3 is made up of 14 amino acids. V was pared by 6 bases and J by 1 base, with 12 bases between. The CDR3 bases are TGTGCCAGCAGAGACACAGGGAGTAACTATGGCTACACCTTC. Its protein product is CASRDTGSNYGYTF.

This clonotype was found many times. The V gene is TRBV9, the J gene TRBJ2-5, with 11 bases fitting TRBD2. Germline loops: CDR1 SGDLS, CDR2 YYNGEE. The CDR3 is made up of 17 amino acids. The V and J ends lost 4 bases and 2 bases, in that order; junction bases with no gene match: 10. The CDR3 is CASSPGTSGVGQETQYF. CDR3 sequence (DNA): TGTGCCAGCAGCCCCGGGACTAGCGGAGTCGGACAAGAGACCCAGTACTTC.

The V and J genes are TRBV13 and TRBJ2-6, with D possibly TRBD2 on 7 matching bases. CDR3 length: 21 amino acids. With 5 bases removed from V and 0 bases from J, the gap between germline ends came to 26 bases. Germline V CDR1 and CDR2: PRHDT, FYEKMQ (reference sequence). As DNA, the CDR3 is TGTGCCAGCAGCCTTAGATGGGAGGGGGATGCCGTTACCTCTGGGGCCAACGTCCTGACTTTC. Amino acid sequence: CASSLRWEGDAVTSGANVLTF.

The chain combines TRBV20-1 with TRBJ1-2; no definite D call. From germline, CDR1 is DFQATT and CDR2 SNEGSKA (reference sequence). CDR3 length equals 11 residues. Trimming left V 3 bases short and J 7 bases short, with 9 bases between. The CDR3 DNA reads as TGCAGTGCTAGCGTTGGTCTTGGCTACACCTTC. This translates into CSASVGLGYTF.

This sequence joins TRBV29-1 and TRBJ2-7; 9 positions match TRBD1. The CDR3 loop spans 14 amino acids. Trimming removed 7 bases from V and 2 bases from J; junction bases left unmatched: 9. Germline V gene sequence: CDR1 SQVTM, CDR2 ANQGSEA. The CDR3 region has the DNA TGCAGCGCTCGAGGTGGGGACAGGGCCTACGAGCAGTACTTC. Protein product: CSARGGDRAYEQYF.

The V and J genes are TRBV5-1 and TRBJ2-1, with no clear D. With 6 bases removed from V and 6 bases from J, the gap between germline ends came to 16 bases. CDR1 and CDR2 from the germline V gene are SGHRS and YFSETQ. The CDR3 loop spans 14 amino acids. The CDR3 loop reads CASTLRPGPNEQFF. CDR3 DNA: TGCGCCAGCACCCTGAGACCAGGCCCCAATGAGCAGTTCTTC.

The J gene is TRBJ1-3, the V gene TRBV18, with TRBD1 matching 8 bases. Losses at the gene ends were 3 bases for V and 8 bases for J; bases not matched to a gene: 6. CDR3 length: 14 residues. Per the germline V gene, CDR1 is KGHSH and CDR2 is LQKENI. CDR3 in DNA: TGTGCCAGCTCACCCTTCCAGGGGGCGGACACCATATATTTT. Its translation is CASSPFQGADTIYF.